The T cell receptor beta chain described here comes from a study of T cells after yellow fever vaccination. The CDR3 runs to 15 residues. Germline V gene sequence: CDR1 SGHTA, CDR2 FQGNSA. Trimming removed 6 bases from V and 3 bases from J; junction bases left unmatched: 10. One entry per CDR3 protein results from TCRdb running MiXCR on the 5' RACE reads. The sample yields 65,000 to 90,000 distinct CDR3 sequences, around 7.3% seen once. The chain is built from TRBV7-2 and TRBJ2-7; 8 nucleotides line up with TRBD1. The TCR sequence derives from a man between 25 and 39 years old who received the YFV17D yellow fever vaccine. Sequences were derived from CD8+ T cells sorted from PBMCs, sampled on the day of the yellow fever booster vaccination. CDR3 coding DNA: TGTGCCAGCAGATTGGGAACTGGACAGGGCTACGAGCAGTACTTC. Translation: CASRLGTGQGYEQYF. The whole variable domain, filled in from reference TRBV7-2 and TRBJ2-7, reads GAGVSQSPSNKVTEKGKDVELRCDPISGHTALYWYRQSLGQGLEFLIYFQGNSAPDKSGLPSDRFSAERTGGSVSTLTIQRTQQEDSAVYLCASRLGTGQGYEQYFGPGTRLTVT.